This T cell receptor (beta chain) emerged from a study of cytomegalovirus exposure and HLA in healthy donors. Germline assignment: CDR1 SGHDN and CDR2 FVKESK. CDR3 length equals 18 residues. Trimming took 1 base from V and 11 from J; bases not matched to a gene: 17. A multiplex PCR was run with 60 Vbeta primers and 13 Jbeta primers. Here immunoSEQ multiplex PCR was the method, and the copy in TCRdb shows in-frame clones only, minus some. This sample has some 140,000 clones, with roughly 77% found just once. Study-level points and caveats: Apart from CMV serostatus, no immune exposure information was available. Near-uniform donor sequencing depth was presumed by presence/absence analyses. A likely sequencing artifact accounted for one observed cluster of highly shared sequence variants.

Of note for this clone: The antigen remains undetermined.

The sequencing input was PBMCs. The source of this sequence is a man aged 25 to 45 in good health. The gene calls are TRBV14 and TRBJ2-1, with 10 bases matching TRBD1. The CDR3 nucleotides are TGTGCCAGCAGCCAAGGGTCTACCGGGACAGGGGTCTCCAACAAGCAGTTCTTC. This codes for CASSQGSTGTGVSNKQFF.